Sequencing of this T cell receptor (beta chain) was carried out in a study of naive CD8 T cells in extremely preterm neonates. Study-wide findings and caveats: Preterm samples differed in productive template counts; sample size was small. Compared with older groups, preterm CDR3s were shorter, with fewer N additions and less trimming.

Repertoires were generated with immunoSEQ multiplex PCR, while TCRdb's copy carries only in-frame clones and drops some. Of about 23,000 clones in the sample, roughly 88% were seen once. Germline loops: CDR1 SGHDT, CDR2 YYEEEE. The CDR3 runs 14 residues. With 3 bases clipped from V and 1 base from J, the junction kept 1 base outside the gene matches. Extremely preterm deliveries at about 23-28 weeks of gestation provided the preterm samples. Mothers with known HIV infection were excluded. Turning to this clone: Its antigen is still unknown.

The sequencing input was naive CD8+ T cells from cord blood. The clonotype originates from a boy who was born preterm. This rearrangement joins TRBV5-6 to TRBJ2-7, with 10 bases that match TRBD2. This CDR3 reads CASSWTSGSYEQYF. Written as DNA, the CDR3 is TGTGCCAGCAGCTGGACTAGCGGTTCCTACGAGCAGTACTTC.